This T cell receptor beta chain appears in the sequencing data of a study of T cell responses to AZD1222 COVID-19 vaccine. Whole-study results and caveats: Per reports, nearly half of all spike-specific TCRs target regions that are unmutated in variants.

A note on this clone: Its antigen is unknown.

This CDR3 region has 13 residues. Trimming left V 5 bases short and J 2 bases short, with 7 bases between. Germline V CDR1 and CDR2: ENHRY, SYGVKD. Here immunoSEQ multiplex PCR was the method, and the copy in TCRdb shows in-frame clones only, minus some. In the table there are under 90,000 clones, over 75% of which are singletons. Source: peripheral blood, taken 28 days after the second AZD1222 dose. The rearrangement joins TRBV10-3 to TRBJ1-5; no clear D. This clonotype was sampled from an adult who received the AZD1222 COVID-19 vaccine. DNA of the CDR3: TGTGCCATCAGTTCGGCAGGCAATCAGCCCCAGCATTTT. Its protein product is CAISSAGNQPQHF.